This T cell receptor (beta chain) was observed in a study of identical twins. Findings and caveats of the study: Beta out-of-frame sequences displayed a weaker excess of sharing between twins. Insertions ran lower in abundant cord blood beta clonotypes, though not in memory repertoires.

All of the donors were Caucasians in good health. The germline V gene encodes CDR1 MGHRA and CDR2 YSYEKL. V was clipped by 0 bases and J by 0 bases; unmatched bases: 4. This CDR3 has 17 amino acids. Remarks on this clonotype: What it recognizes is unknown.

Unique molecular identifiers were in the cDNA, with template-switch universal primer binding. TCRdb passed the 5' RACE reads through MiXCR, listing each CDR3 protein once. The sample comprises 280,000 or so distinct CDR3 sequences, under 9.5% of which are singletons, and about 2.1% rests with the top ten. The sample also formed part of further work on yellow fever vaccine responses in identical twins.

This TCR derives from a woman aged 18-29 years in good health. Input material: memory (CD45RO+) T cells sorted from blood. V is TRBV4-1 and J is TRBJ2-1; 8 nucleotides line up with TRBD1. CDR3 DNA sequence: TGCGCCAGCAGCCAAGATCCAGGGGGCATCTCCTACAATGAGCAGTTCTTC. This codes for CASSQDPGGISYNEQFF.